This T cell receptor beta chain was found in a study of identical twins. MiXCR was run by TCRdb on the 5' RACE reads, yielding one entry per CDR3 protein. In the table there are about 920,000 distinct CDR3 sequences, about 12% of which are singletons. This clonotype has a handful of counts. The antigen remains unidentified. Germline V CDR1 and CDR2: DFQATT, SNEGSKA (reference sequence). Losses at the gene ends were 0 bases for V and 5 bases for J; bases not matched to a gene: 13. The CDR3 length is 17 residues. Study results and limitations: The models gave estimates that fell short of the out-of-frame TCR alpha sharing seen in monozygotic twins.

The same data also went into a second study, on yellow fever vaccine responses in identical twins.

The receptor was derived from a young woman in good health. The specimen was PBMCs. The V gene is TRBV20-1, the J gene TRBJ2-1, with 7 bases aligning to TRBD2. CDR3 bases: TGCAGTGCTAGAGACCCTCAAGTGGCGGGAGACCACAATGAGCAGTTCTTC. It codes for CSARDPQVAGDHNEQFF.